This TCR beta chain was recorded in a study of shared clonotypes between healthy human individuals. It was CD45RO-negative cells, positively selected for CCR7, that made up naive CD8 cells, with terminally differentiated effector memory CD45RA+ cells excluded. CDR3 length: 16 residues. Trimming at V came to 8 bases and at J to 2 bases, leaving 16 bases not matched to a gene. In germline, CDR1 is SQVTM, CDR2 ANQGSEA. Clones were sequenced by immunoSEQ multiplex PCR, and TCRdb holds only the in-frame ones, with some missing. The sample lists over 2,000,000 clones; roughly 93% were seen once. The chain links TRBV29-1 to TRBJ2-7, with 9 bases identical to TRBD2. This TCR came from a man younger than 35 in good health. Some clones in this sample may be carry-over from other donors' samples. Sequences were obtained from naive CD8+ T cells from PBMCs. This chain's CDR3 is CSTSGAGGQLPYEQYF. In nucleotides, the CDR3 is TGCAGCACAAGTGGAGCGGGAGGTCAACTCCCCTACGAGCAGTACTTC.